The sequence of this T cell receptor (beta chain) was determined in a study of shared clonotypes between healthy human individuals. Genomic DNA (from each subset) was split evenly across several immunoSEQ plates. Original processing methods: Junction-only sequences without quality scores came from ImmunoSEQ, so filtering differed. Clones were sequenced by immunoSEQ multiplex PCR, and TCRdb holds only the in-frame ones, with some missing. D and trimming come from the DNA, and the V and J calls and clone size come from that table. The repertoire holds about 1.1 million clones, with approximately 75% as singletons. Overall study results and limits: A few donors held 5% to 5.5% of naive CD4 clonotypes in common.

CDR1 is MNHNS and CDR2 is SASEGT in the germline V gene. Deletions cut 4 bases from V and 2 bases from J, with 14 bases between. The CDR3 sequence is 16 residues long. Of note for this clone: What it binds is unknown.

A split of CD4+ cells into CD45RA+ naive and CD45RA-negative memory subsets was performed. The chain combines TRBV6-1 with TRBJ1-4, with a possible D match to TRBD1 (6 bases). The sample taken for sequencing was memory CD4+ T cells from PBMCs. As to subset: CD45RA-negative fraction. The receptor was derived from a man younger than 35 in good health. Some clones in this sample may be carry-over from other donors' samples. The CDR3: CASSVRTGITNEKLFF. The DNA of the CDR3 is TGTGCCAGCAGTGTCAGAACAGGGATCACTAATGAAAAACTGTTTTTT.